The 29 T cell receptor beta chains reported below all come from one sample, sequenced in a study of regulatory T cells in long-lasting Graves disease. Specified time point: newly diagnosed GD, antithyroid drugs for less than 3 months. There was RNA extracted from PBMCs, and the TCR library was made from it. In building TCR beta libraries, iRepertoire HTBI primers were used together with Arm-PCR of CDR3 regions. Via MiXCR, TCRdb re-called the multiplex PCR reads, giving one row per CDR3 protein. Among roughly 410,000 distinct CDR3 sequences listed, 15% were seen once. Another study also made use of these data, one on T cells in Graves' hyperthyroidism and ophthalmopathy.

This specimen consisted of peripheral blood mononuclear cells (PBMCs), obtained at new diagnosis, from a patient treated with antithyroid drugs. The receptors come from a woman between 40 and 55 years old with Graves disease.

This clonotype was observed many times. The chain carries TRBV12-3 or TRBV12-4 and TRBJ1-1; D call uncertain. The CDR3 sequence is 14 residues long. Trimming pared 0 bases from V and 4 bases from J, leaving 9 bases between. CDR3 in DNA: TGTGCCAGCAGTTTAGCTGGCAGAGCCACTGAAGCTTTCTTT. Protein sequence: CASSLAGRATEAFF.

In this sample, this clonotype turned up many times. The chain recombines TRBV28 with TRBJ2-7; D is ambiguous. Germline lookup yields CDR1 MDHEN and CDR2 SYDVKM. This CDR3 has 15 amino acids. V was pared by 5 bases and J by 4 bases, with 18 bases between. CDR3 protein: CASSQGWPQGYEQYF. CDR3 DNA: TGTGCCAGCAGTCAAGGGTGGCCCCAAGGGTACGAGCAGTACTTC. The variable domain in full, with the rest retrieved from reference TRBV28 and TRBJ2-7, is DVKVTQSSRYLVKRTGEKVFLECVQDMDHENMFWYRQDPGLGLRLIYFSYDVKMKEKGDIPEGYSVSREKKERFSLILESASTNQTSMYLCASSQGWPQGYEQYFGPGTRLTVT.

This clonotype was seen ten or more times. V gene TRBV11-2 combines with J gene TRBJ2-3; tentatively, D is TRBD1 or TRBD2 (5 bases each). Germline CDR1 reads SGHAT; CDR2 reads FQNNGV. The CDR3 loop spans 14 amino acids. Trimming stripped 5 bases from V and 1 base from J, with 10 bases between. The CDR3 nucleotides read TGTGCCAGCAGCCCGAGGGGCGGCACAGATACGCAGTATTTT. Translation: CASSPRGGTDTQYF. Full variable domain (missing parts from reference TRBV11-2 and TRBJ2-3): EAGVAQSPRYKIIEKRQSVAFWCNPISGHATLYWYQQILGQGPKLLIQFQNNGVVDDSQLPKDRFSAERLKGVDSTLKIQPAKLEDSAVYLCASSPRGGTDTQYFGPGTRLTVL.

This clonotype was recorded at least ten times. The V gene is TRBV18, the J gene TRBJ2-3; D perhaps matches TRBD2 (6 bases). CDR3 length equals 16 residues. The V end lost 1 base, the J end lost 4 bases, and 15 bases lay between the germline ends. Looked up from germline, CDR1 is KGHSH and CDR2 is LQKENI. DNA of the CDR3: TGTGCCAGCTCACCACGGGGGGAAGACGGCGCAGATACGCAGTATTTT. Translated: CASSPRGEDGADTQYF.

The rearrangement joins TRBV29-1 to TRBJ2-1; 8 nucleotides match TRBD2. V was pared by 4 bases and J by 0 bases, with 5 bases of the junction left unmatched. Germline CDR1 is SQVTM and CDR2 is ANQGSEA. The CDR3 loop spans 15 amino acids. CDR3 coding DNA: TGCAGCGTTGGTAGAGCGGGGGACTCCTACAATGAGCAGTTCTTC. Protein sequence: CSVGRAGDSYNEQFF.

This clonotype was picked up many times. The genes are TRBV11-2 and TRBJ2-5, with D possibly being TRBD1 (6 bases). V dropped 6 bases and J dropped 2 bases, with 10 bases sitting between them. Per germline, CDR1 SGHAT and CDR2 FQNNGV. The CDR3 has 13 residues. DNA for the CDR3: TGTGCCAGCAGTTGGGGGCAGCAAGAGACCCAGTACTTC. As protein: CASSWGQQETQYF.

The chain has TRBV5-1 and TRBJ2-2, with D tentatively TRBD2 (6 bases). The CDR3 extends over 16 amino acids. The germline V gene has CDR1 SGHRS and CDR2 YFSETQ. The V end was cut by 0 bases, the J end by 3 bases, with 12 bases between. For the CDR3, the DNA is TGCGCCAGCAGCTTGGGACTAGACGACGACACCGGGGAGCTGTTTTTT. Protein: CASSLGLDDDTGELFF.

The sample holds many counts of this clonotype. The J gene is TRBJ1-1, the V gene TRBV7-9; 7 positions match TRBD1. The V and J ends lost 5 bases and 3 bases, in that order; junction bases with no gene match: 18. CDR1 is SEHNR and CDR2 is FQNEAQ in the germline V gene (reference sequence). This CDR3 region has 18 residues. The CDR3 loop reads CASSPKRAKTGMDTEAFF. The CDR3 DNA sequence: TGTGCCAGCAGCCCCAAACGGGCGAAGACAGGGATGGACACTGAAGCTTTCTTT.

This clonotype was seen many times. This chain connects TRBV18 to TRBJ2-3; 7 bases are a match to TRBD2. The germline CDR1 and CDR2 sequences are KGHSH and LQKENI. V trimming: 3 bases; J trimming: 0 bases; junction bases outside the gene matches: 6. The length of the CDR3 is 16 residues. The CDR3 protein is CASSPRGLQSTDTQYF. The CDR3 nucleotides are TGTGCCAGCTCACCTCGGGGACTACAGAGCACAGATACGCAGTATTTT.

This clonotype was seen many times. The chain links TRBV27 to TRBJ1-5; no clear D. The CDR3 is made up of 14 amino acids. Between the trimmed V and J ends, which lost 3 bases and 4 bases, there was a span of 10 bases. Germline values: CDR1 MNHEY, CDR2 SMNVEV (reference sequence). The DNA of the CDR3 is TGTGCCAGCAGTTTTCTGAATGGGAATCAGCCCCAGCATTTT. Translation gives CASSFLNGNQPQHF.

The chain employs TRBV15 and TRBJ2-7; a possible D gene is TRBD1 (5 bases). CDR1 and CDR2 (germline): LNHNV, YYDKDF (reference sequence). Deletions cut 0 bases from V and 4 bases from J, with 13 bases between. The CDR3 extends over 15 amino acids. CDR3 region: CATSRERQMGYEQYF. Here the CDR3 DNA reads TGTGCCACCAGCAGAGAGCGACAGATGGGGTACGAGCAGTACTTC.

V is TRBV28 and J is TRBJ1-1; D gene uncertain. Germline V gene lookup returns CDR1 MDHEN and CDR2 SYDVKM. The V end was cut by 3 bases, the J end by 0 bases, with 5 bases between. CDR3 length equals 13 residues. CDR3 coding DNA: TGTGCCAGCAGTTTCACAGTGAACACTGAAGCTTTCTTT. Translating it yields CASSFTVNTEAFF.

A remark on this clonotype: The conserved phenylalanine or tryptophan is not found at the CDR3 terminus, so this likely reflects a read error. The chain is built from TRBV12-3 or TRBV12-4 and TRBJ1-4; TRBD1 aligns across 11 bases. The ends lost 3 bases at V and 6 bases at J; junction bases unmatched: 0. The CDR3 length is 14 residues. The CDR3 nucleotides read TGTGCCAGCAGTTTGGGACAGGGGGATGAAAAACTGTTTTCT. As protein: CASSLGQGDEKLFS.

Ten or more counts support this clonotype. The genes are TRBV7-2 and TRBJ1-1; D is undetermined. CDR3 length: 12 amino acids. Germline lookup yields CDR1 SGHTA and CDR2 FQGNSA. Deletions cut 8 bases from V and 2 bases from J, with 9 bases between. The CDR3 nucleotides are TGTGCCAGCGGAACGGGTAACACTGAAGCTTTCTTT. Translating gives CASGTGNTEAFF. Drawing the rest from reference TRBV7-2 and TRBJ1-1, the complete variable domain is GAGVSQSPSNKVTEKGKDVELRCDPISGHTALYWYRQSLGQGLEFLIYFQGNSAPDKSGLPSDRFSAERTGGSVSTLTIQRTQQEDSAVYLCASGTGNTEAFFGQGTRLTVV.

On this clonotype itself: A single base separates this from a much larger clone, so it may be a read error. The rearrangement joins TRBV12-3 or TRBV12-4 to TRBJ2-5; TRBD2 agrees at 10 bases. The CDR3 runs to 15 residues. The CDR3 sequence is CASTRPSGRTNEQSF. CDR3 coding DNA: TGTGCCAGCACCCGTCCTAGCGGGAGAACGAATGAGCAGTCCTTC.

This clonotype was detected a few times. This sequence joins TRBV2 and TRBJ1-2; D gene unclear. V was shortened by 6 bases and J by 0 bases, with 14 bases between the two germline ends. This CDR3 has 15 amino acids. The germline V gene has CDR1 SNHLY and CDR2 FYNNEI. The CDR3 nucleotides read TGTGCCAGCAGCCCGGACTCTTACTCTAACTATGGCTACACCTTC. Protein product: CASSPDSYSNYGYTF.

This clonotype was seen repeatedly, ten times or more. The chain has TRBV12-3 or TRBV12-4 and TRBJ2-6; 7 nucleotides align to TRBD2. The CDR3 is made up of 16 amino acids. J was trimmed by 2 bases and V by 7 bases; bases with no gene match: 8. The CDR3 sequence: CASKLRGGPGANVLTF. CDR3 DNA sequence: TGTGCCAGCAAACTCCGCGGGGGTCCTGGGGCCAACGTCCTGACTTTC.

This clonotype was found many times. The CDR3 loop is CASSLAASYHNEQFF. In nucleotides, the CDR3 is TGTGCCAGCAGTTTAGCCGCTAGCTACCACAATGAGCAGTTCTTC. The chain employs TRBV12-3 or TRBV12-4 and TRBJ2-1; a possible D gene is TRBD2 (5 bases). There are 15 residues in the CDR3. V gave up 0 bases and J gave up 5 bases, with 11 bases separating them.

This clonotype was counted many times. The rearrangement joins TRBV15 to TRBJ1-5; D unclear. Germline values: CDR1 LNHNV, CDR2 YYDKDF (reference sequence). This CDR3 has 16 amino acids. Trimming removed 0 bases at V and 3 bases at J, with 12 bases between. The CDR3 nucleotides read TGTGCCACCAGCAGAGATTGGAGCAGTTACAATCAGCCCCAGCATTTT. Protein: CATSRDWSSYNQPQHF.

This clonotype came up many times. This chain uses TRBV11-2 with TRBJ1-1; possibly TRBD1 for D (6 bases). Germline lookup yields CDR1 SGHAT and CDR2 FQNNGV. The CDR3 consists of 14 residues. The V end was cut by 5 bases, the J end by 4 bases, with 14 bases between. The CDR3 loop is CASSVSRGATEAFF. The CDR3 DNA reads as TGTGCCAGCAGCGTATCCCGGGGGGCCACTGAAGCTTTCTTT. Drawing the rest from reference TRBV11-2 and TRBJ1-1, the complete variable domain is EAGVAQSPRYKIIEKRQSVAFWCNPISGHATLYWYQQILGQGPKLLIQFQNNGVVDDSQLPKDRFSAERLKGVDSTLKIQPAKLEDSAVYLCASSVSRGATEAFFGQGTRLTVV.

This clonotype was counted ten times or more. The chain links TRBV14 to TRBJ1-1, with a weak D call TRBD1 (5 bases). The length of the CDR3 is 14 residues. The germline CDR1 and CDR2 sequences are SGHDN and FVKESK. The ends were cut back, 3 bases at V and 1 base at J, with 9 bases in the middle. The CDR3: CASSQGRQNTEAFF. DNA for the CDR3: TGTGCCAGCAGCCAGGGGCGGCAGAACACTGAAGCTTTCTTT.

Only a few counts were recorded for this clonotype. The CDR3 DNA reads TGTGCCAGCAGCTTAGAGGCACAGGGAAGGGTGTTCACCGGGGAGCTGTTTTTT. Its protein product is CASSLEAQGRVFTGELFF. This chain uses TRBV7-9 with TRBJ2-2; D is perhaps TRBD1 (6 bases). CDR3 length: 18 residues. The germline V and J ends were trimmed by 1 base and 4 bases, with 19 bases remaining between them. The germline CDR1 and CDR2 sequences are SEHNR and FQNEAQ (reference sequence).

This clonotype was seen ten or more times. CDR3 residues: CASTSGRTYEQYF. CDR3 sequence (DNA): TGTGCCAGCACCTCGGGGAGGACCTACGAGCAGTACTTC. The chain carries TRBV11-3 and TRBJ2-3, with a weak D call TRBD2 (6 bases). Near its end, the DNA agrees better with TRBJ2-7, so the J call may be wrong. The germline gives CDR1 SGHNT, CDR2 YENEEA. The CDR3 is 13 residues long.

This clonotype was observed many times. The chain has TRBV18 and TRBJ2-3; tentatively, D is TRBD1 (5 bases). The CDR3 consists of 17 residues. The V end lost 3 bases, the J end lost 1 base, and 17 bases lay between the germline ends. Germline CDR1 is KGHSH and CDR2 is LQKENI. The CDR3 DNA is TGTGCCAGCTCACCCACGAACTTCCAACAGGGCACAGATACGCAGTATTTT. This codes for CASSPTNFQQGTDTQYF.

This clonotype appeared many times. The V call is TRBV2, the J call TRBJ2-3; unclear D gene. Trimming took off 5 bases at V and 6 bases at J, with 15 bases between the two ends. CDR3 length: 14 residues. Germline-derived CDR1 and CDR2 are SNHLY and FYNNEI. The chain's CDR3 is CASSIGQEGDTQYF. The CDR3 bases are TGTGCCAGCAGTATCGGGCAGGAAGGCGATACGCAGTATTTT.

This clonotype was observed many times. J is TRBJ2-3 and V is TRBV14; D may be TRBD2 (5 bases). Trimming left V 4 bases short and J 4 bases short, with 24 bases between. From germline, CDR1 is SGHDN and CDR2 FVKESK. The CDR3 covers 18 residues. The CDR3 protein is CASSPTVATSTQADTQYF. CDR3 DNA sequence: TGTGCCAGCAGCCCGACCGTAGCGACCTCCACCCAGGCAGATACGCAGTATTTT.

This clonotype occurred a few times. CDR3 in DNA: TGTGCCAGTAGTCTGGCAGGTCGGGCAGGGGGTACCTACGAGCAGTACTTC. Amino acid sequence: CASSLAGRAGGTYEQYF. This chain connects TRBV19 to TRBJ2-7, with 7 nucleotides matching TRBD1. The CDR3 runs to 17 residues. The V and J ends lost 5 bases and 2 bases, in that order; junction bases with no gene match: 15. Germline V gene lookup returns CDR1 LNHDA and CDR2 SQIVND (reference sequence). Together with reference TRBV19 and TRBJ2-7, the CDR3 gives the full variable domain: DGGITQSPKYLFRKEGQNVTLSCEQNLNHDAMYWYRQDPGQGLRLIYYSQIVNDFQKGDIAEGYSVSREKKESFPLTVTSAQKNPTAFYLCASSLAGRAGGTYEQYFGPGTRLTVT.

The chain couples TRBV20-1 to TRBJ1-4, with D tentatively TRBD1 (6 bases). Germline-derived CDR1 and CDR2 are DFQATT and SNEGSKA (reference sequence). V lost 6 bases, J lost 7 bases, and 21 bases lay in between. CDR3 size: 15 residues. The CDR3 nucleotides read TGCAGTGCAAATAGTTACAGGGACGACGCTGAAAAACTGTTTTTT. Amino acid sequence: CSANSYRDDAEKLFF.

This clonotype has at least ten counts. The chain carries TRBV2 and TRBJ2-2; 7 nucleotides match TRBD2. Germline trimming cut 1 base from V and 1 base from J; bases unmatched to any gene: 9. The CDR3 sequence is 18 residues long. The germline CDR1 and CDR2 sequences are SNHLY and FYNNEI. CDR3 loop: CASSEGGGIPMNTGELFF. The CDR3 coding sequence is TGTGCCAGCAGTGAAGGGGGAGGGATCCCCATGAACACCGGGGAGCTGTTTTTT.